This T cell receptor (beta chain) was recovered during a study of OX40 agonist ivuxolimab in advanced cancers. The protocol was immunoSEQ multiplex PCR, while the TCRdb copy is restricted to in-frame clones and leaves out a portion. The table has 100,000 to 150,000 clones, 80% to 95% seen once; the top ten hold 0.7% to 0.9%. V shed 4 bases, J shed 0 bases, and the junction held 9 bases outside the gene matches. This CDR3 comprises 17 residues. Germline values: CDR1 SGHTA, CDR2 FQGNSA. Findings and caveats of the study: In CD8+ T cells, expanded clones were on average more numerous than in CD4+.

A note on this clone: Its antigen is not identified.

Sequences were derived from CD4+ or CD8+ T cells sorted from blood, sampled in a trial of the OX40 agonist ivuxolimab. V and J are TRBV7-2 and TRBJ2-1, with 7 positions matching TRBD2. The source of this sequence is an adult with an advanced solid tumor such as melanoma, head and neck, liver or kidney cancer. CDR3 region: CASSSQLALGSYNEQFF. CDR3 DNA: TGTGCCAGCAGCTCCCAACTAGCGTTGGGCTCCTACAATGAGCAGTTCTTC.